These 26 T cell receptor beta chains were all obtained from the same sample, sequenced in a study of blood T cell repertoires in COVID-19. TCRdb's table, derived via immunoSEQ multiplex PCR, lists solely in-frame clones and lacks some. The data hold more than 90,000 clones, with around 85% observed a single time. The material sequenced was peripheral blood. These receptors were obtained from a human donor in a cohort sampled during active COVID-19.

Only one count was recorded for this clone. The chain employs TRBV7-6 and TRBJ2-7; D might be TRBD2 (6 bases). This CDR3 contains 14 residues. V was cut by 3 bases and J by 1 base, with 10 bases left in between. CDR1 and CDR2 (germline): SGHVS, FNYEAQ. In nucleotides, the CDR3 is TGTGCCAGCAGCTTGGGGGACTGGTCCTACGAGCAGTACTTC. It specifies CASSLGDWSYEQYF. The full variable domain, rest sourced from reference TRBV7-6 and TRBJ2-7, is GAGVSQSPRYKVTKRGQDVALRCDPISGHVSLYWYRQALGQGPEFLTYFNYEAQQDKSGLPNDRFSAERPEGSISTLTIQRTEQRDSAMYRCASSLGDWSYEQYFGPGTRLTVT.

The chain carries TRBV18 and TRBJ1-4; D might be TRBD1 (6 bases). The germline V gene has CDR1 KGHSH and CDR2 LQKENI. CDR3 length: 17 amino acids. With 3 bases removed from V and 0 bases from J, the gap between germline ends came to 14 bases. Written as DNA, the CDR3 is TGTGCCAGCTCACCTACTCTTACAGGGCCAACTAATGAAAAACTGTTTTTT. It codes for CASSPTLTGPTNEKLFF.

The CDR3, as DNA: TGTGCCAGCAGCCAAGCGATAGGGGGTAACTACGAGCAGTACTTC. Its translation is CASSQAIGGNYEQYF. The J gene is TRBJ2-7, the V gene TRBV14; a weak D match, TRBD1 (6 bases). This CDR3 spans 15 amino acids. CDR1 is SGHDN and CDR2 is FVKESK in the germline V gene. Trimming took off 1 base at V and 3 bases at J, with 13 bases between the two ends.

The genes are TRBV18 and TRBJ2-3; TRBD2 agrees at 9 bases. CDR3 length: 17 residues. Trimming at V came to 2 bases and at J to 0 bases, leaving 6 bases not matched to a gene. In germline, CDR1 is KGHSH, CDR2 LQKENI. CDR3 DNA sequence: TGTGCCAGCTCACCAAATAGCGGGGGCGCTAGCACAGATACGCAGTATTTT. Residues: CASSPNSGGASTDTQYF.

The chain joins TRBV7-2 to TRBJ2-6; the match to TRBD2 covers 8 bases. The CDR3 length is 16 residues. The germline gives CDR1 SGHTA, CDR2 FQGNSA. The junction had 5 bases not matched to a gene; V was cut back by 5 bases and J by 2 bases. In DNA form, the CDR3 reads TGTGCCAGCAGCCAAAAAGCGGGGGCTGGGGCCAACGTCCTGACTTTC. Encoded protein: CASSQKAGAGANVLTF.

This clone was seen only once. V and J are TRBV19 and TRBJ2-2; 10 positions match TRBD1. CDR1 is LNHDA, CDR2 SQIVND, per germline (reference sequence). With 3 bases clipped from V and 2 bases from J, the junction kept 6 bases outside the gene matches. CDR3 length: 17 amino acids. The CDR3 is CASSMPWDRGNTGELFF. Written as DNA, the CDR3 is TGTGCCAGTAGTATGCCCTGGGACAGGGGCAACACCGGGGAGCTGTTTTTT.

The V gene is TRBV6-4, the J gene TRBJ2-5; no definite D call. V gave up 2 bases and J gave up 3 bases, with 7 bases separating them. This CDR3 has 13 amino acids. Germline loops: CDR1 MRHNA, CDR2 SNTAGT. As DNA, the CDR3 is TGTGCCAGCAGTGACCCAGGAAAAGAGACCCAGTACTTC. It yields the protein CASSDPGKETQYF.

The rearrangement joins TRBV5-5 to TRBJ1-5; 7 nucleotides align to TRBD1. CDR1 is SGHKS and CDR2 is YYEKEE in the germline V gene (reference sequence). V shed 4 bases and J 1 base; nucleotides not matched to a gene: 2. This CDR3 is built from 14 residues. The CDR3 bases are TGTGCCAGCAGCCCGGGACAGAGCAATCAGCCCCAGCATTTT. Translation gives CASSPGQSNQPQHF.

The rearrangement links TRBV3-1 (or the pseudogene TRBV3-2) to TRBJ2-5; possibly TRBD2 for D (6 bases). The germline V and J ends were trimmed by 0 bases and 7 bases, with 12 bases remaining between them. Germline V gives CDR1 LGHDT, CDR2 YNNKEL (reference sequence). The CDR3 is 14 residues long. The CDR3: CASSQDARGGTQYF. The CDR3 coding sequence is TGTGCCAGCAGCCAAGACGCAAGGGGAGGGACCCAGTACTTC.

CDR3 protein: CASSYSGPEGTGELFF. The CDR3 DNA reads as TGTGCCAGCAGTTACTCGGGCCCCGAGGGCACCGGGGAGCTGTTTTTT. The chain carries TRBV6-5 and TRBJ2-2; D perhaps matches TRBD2 (5 bases). Germline-derived CDR1 and CDR2 are MNHEY and SVGAGI. V gave up 0 bases and J gave up 4 bases, with 12 bases separating them. This CDR3 spans 16 amino acids.

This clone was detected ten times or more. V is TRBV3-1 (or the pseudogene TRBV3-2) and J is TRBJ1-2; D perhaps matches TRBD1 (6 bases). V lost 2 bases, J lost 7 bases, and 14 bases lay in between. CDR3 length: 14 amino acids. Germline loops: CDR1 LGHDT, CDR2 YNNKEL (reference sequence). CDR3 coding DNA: TGTGCCAGCAGCCAAAAATGGGAGACAGGTGGCTACACCTTC. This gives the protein CASSQKWETGGYTF.

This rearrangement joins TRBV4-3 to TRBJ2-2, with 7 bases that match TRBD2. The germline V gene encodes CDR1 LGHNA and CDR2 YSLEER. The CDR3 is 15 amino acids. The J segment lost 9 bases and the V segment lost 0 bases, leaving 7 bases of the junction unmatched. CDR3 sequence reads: CASSQDPNGRRELFF. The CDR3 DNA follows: TGCGCCAGCAGCCAAGATCCGAACGGGAGGAGGGAGCTGTTTTTT.

This CDR3 reads CASSPLPDRATDTQYF. CDR3 sequence (DNA): TGTGCCAGCAGCCCACTACCGGACAGGGCCACAGATACGCAGTATTTT. V gene TRBV5-5 combines with J gene TRBJ2-3, with 8 bases lining up with TRBD1. V was pared by 4 bases and J by 2 bases, with 9 bases of the junction left unmatched. Germline CDR1 SGHKS, CDR2 YYEKEE (reference sequence). The CDR3 consists of 16 residues.

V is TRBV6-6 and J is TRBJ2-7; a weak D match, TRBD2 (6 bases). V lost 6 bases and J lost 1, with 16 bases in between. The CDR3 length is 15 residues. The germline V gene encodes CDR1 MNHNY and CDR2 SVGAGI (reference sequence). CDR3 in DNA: TGTGCCAGCAGGGCCAGGTTACGGGGGTCCTACGAGCAGTACTTC. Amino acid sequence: CASRARLRGSYEQYF.

DNA for the CDR3: TGCGCCAGCAGGCCTAGGTTCGACACTGAAGCTTTCTTT. It translates to CASRPRFDTEAFF. This rearrangement joins TRBV5-1 to TRBJ1-1; D not certain. Germline-derived CDR1 and CDR2 are SGHRS and YFSETQ. Trimming pared 5 bases from V and 3 bases from J, leaving 11 bases between. The CDR3 covers 13 residues. The whole variable domain, filled in from reference TRBV5-1 and TRBJ1-1, reads KAGVTQTPRYLIKTRGQQVTLSCSPISGHRSVSWYQQTPGQGLQFLFEYFSETQRNKGNFPGRFSGRQFSNSRSEMNVSTLELGDSALYLCASRPRFDTEAFFGQGTRLTVV.

The CDR3 DNA reads as TGCGCCAGCAGCCAAGGGGGGCTCAATCAGCCCCAGCATTTT. It yields the protein CASSQGGLNQPQHF. The chain combines TRBV4-3 with TRBJ1-5; tentatively, D is TRBD1 (6 bases). Germline-derived CDR1 and CDR2 are LGHNA and YSLEER. V gave up 1 base and J gave up 3 bases, with 7 bases separating them. This CDR3 has 14 amino acids.

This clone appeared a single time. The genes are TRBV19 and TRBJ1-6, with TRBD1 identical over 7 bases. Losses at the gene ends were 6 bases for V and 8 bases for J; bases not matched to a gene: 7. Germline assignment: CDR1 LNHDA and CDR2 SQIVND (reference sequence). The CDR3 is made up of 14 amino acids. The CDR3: CASSIRQGDSPLHF. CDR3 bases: TGTGCCAGTAGCATCAGACAGGGTGATTCACCCCTCCACTTT.

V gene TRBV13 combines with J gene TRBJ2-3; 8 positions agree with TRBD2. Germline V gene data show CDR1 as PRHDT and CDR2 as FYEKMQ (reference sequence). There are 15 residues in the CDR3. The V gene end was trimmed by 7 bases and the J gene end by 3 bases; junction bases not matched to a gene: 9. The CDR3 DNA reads TGTGCCAGCACGCTAGAGCGGGGGAGAACAGATACGCAGTATTTT. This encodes CASTLERGRTDTQYF.

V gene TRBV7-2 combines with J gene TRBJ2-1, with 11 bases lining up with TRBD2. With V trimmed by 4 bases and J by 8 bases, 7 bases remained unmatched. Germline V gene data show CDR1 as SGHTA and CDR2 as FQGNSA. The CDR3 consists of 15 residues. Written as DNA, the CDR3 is TGTGCCAGCAGCTCCGTTAGCGGGAGGGCCGATGAGCAGTTCTTC. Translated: CASSSVSGRADEQFF.

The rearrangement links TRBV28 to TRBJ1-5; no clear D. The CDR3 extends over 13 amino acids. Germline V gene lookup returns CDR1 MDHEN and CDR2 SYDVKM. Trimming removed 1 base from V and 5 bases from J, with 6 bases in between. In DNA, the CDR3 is TGTGCCAGCAGTTTATTCGGGTATCAGCCCCAGCATTTT. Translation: CASSLFGYQPQHF.

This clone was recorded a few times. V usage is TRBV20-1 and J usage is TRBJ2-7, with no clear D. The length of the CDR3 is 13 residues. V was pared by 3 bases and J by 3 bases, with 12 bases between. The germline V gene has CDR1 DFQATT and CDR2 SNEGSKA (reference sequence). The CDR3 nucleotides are TGCAGTGCTAGTCCAGGTCCCTACTACGAGCAGTACTTC. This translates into CSASPGPYYEQYF.

The chain's CDR3 is CATGAGNSYEQYF. CDR3 DNA: TGTGCCACCGGGGCAGGGAACTCCTACGAGCAGTACTTC. The V and J genes are TRBV15 and TRBJ2-7; D is perhaps TRBD1 (5 bases). Between the trimmed V and J ends, which lost 8 bases and 0 bases, there was a span of 11 bases. The CDR3 sequence is 13 residues long. CDR1 LNHNV and CDR2 YYDKDF come from the germline V gene (reference sequence).

The chain's CDR3 is CASSNGQGAHQPQHF. The CDR3 nucleotides read TGTGCCAGCAGCAACGGACAGGGGGCACATCAGCCCCAGCATTTT. The chain couples TRBV6-5 to TRBJ1-5; 11 bases line up with TRBD1. V shed 6 bases, J shed 5 bases, and the junction held 6 bases outside the gene matches. There are 15 residues in the CDR3. The germline gives CDR1 MNHEY, CDR2 SVGAGI.

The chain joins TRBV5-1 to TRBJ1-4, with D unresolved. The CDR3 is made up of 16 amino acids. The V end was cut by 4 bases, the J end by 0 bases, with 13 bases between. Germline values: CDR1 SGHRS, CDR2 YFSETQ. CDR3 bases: TGCGCCAGCAGCACTCGGGTGGTTGCAACTAATGAAAAACTGTTTTTT. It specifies CASSTRVVATNEKLFF. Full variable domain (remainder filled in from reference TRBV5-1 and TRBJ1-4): KAGVTQTPRYLIKTRGQQVTLSCSPISGHRSVSWYQQTPGQGLQFLFEYFSETQRNKGNFPGRFSGRQFSNSRSEMNVSTLELGDSALYLCASSTRVVATNEKLFFGSGTQLSVL.

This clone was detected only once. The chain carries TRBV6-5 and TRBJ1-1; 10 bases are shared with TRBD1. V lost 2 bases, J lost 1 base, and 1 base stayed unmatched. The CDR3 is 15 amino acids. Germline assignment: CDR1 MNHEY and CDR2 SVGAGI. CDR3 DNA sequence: TGTGCCAGCAGTTACGGGACAGGGGCGAACACTGAAGCTTTCTTT. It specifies CASSYGTGANTEAFF.

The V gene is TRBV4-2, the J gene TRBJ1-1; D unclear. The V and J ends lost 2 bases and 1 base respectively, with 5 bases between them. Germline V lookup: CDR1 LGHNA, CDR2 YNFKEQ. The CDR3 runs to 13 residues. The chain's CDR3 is CASSQQKNTEAFF. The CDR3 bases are TGTGCCAGCAGCCAACAGAAGAACACTGAAGCTTTCTTT.